This TCR beta chain emerged from a study of shared clonotypes between healthy human individuals. The length of the CDR3 is 11 residues. The V and J ends lost 9 bases and 6 bases respectively, with 12 bases between them. Germline CDR1 is LNHDA and CDR2 is SQIVND (reference sequence). This clone was picked up one time. Naive CD8 cells comprised CD45RO-negative, CCR7-positively selected cells, excluding terminally differentiated effector memory CD45RA+ cells. Only in-frame clones appear in the TCRdb table, and some are missing; sequencing was by immunoSEQ multiplex PCR. The sample yields millions of clones, about 95% seen once.

The source is a man aged 18 to 30 in good health. The material sequenced was naive CD8+ T cells sorted from blood. This rearrangement joins TRBV19 to TRBJ2-7; possible D gene TRBD1, 5 bases. CDR3: CASLQGSEQYF. CDR3 bases: TGTGCCAGCCTTCAGGGTAGCGAGCAGTACTTC.